Included here is one T cell receptor (beta chain) sequence, with context. What it binds is not known. The validation cohort, a group of around 130 subjects, included the donors and was separate from the roughly 670-subject first cohort. V lost 5 bases and J lost 0, with 4 bases in between. CDR3 length: 12 amino acids. The germline V gene has CDR1 SNHLY and CDR2 FYNNEI. The sample belongs to a study of cytomegalovirus exposure and HLA in healthy donors. Sequencing was performed with immunoSEQ multiplex PCR; in TCRdb, only in-frame clones are kept and a portion is missing. Counted here are around 150,000 clones, over 85% occurring once; the ten biggest clones make up approximately 10%. Study-wide results and limits: Among TCR sequences, most were rare, though some public TCRs appeared in many donors. First-cohort TCR clusters tended to co-occur in the 120 or so validation repertoires, a later analysis found. In vitro confirmation showed three CMV-associated chains to be CMV antigen specific.

The J gene is TRBJ1-1, the V gene TRBV2; D is uncertain. The clonotype originates from a woman younger than 30 in good health and CMV-seropositive. The sequenced sample was PBMCs. CDR3 loop: CASSYMNTEAFF. The CDR3 coding sequence is TGTGCCAGCAGTTATATGAACACTGAAGCTTTCTTT.